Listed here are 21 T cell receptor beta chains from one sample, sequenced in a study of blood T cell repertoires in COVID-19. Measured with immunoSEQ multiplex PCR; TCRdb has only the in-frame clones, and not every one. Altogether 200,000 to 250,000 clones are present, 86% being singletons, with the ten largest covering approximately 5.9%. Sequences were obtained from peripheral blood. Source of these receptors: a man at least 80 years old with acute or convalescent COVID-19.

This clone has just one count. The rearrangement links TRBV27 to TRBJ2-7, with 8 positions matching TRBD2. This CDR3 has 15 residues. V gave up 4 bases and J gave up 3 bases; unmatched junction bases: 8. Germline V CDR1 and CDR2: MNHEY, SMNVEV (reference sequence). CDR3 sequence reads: CASSSPGLANYEQYF. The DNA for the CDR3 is TGTGCCAGCAGTTCCCCCGGACTAGCAAACTACGAGCAGTACTTC.

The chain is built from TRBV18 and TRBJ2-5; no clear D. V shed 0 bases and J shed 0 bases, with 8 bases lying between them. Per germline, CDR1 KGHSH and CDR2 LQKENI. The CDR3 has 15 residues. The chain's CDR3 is CASSPPATDQETQYF. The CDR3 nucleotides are TGTGCCAGCTCACCACCGGCTACAGACCAAGAGACCCAGTACTTC.

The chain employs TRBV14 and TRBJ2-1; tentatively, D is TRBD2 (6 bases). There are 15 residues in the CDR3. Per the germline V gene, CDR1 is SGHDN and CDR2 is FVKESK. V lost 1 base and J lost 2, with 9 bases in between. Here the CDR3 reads CASSQATSPYNEQFF. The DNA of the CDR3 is TGTGCCAGCAGCCAAGCGACTAGTCCCTACAATGAGCAGTTCTTC.

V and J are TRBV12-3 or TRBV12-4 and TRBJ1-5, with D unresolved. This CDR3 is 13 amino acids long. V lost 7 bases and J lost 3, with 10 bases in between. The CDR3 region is CASTTAANQPQHF. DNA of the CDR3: TGTGCCAGCACCACAGCAGCCAATCAGCCCCAGCATTTT.

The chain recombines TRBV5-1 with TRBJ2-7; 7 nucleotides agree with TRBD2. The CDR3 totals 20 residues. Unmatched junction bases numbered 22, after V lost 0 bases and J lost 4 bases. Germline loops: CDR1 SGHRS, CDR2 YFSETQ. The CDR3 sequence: CASSLAYSRTGLGRIYEQYF. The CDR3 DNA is TGCGCCAGCAGCTTGGCCTATTCGAGGACCGGACTCGGGAGGATTTACGAGCAGTACTTC. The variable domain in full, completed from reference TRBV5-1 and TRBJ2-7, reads KAGVTQTPRYLIKTRGQQVTLSCSPISGHRSVSWYQQTPGQGLQFLFEYFSETQRNKGNFPGRFSGRQFSNSRSEMNVSTLELGDSALYLCASSLAYSRTGLGRIYEQYFGPGTRLTVT.

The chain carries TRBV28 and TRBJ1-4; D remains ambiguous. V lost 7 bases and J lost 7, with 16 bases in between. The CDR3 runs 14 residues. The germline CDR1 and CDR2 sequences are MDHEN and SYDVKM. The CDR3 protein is CASTLTHAREKLFF. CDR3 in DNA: TGTGCCAGCACCCTGACACACGCCCGTGAAAAACTGTTTTTT.

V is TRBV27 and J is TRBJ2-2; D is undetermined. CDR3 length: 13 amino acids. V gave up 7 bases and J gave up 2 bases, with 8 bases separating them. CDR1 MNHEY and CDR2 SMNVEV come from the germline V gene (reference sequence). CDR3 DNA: TGTGCCAGCACCCCCAGTAACACCGGGGAGCTGTTTTTT. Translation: CASTPSNTGELFF.

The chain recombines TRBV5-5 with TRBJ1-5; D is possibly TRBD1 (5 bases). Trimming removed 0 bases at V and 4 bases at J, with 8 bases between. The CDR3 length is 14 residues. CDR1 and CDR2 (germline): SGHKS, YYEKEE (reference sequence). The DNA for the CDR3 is TGTGCCAGCAGCTTGGAGGCAGGGAATCAGCCCCAGCATTTT. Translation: CASSLEAGNQPQHF.

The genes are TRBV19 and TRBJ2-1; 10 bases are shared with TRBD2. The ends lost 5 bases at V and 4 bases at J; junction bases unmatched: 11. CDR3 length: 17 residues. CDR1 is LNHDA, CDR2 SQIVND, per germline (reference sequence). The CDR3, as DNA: TGTGCCAGTAGTTCCTCTAGCGGGAGCGATATTTACAATGAGCAGTTCTTC. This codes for CASSSSSGSDIYNEQFF.

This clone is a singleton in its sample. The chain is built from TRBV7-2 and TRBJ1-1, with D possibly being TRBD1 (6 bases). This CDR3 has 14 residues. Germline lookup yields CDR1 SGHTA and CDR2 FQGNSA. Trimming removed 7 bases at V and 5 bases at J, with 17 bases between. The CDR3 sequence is CASTDSGGLTEAFF. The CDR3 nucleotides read TGTGCCAGCACCGACAGCGGGGGGCTAACTGAAGCTTTCTTT.

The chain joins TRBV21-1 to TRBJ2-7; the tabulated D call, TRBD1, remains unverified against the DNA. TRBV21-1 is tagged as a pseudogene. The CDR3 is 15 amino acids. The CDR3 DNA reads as TGTGCCAGCAGCAAAGGGGACACCCCAACCTACGAGCAGTACGTC. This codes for CASSKGDTPTYEQYV.

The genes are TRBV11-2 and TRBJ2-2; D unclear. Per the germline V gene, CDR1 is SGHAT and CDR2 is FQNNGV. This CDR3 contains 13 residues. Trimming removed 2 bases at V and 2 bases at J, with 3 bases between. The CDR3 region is CASSLTNTGELFF. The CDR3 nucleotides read TGTGCCAGCAGCTTAACTAACACCGGGGAGCTGTTTTTT. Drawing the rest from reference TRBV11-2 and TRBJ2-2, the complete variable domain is EAGVAQSPRYKIIEKRQSVAFWCNPISGHATLYWYQQILGQGPKLLIQFQNNGVVDDSQLPKDRFSAERLKGVDSTLKIQPAKLEDSAVYLCASSLTNTGELFFGEGSRLTVL.

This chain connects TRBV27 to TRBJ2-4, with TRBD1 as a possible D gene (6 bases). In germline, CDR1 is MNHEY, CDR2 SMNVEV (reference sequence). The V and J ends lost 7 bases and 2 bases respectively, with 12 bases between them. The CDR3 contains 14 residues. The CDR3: CASKGQLPKNIQYF. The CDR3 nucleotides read TGTGCCAGCAAAGGACAGCTACCCAAAAACATTCAGTACTTC.

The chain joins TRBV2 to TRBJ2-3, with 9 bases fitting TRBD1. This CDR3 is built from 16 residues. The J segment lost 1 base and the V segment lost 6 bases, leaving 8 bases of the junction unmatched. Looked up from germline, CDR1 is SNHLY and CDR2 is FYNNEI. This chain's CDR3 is CASRTGGPKRTDTQYF. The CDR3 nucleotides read TGTGCCAGCAGGACAGGGGGACCAAAACGCACAGATACGCAGTATTTT.

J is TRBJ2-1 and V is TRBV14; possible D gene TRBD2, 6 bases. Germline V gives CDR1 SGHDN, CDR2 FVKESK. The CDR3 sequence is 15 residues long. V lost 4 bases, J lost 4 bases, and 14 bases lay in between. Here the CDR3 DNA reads TGTGCCAGCAGCCGTACGGGACTCCATTACAATGAGCAGTTCTTC. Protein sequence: CASSRTGLHYNEQFF.

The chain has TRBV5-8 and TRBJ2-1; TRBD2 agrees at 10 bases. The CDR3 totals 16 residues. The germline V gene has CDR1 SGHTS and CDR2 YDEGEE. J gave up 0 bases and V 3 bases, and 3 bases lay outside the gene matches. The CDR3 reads CASSYGTSASYNEQFF. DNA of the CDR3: TGTGCCAGCAGCTACGGGACTAGCGCCTCCTACAATGAGCAGTTCTTC.

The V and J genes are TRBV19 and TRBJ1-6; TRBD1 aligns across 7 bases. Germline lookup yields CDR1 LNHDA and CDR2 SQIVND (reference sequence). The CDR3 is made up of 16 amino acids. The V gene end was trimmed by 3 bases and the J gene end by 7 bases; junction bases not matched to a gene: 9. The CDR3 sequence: CASSIYLGQMNSPLHF. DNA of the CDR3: TGTGCCAGTAGTATTTATTTGGGACAGATGAATTCACCCCTCCACTTT.

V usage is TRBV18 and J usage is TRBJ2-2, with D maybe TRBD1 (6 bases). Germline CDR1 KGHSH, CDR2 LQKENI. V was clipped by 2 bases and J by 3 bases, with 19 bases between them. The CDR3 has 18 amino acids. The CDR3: CASSPRSSTGLDTGELFF. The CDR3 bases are TGTGCCAGCTCACCAAGGTCTTCAACAGGGTTGGACACCGGGGAGCTGTTTTTT.

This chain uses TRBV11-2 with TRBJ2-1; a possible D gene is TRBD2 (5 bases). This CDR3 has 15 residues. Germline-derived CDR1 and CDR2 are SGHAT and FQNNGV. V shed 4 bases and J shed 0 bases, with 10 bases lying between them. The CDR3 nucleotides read TGTGCCAGCAGCTCAACTAGGAGCTCCTACAATGAGCAGTTCTTC. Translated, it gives CASSSTRSSYNEQFF. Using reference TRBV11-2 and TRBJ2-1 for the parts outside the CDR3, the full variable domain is EAGVAQSPRYKIIEKRQSVAFWCNPISGHATLYWYQQILGQGPKLLIQFQNNGVVDDSQLPKDRFSAERLKGVDSTLKIQPAKLEDSAVYLCASSSTRSSYNEQFFGPGTRLTVL.

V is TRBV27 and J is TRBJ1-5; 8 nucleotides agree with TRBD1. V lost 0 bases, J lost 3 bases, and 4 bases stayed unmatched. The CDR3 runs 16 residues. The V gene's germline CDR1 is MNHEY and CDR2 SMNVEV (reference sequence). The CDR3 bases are TGTGCCAGCAGTTTATCGGGACAGGTCCTCAATCAGCCCCAGCATTTT. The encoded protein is CASSLSGQVLNQPQHF.

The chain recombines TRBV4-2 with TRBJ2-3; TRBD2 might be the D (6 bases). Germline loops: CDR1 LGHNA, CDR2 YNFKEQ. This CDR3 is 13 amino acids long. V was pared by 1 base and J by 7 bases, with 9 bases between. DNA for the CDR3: TGTGCCAGCAGCCAAGCGGCGGGGTATACGCAGTATTTT. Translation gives CASSQAAGYTQYF.